This T cell receptor (beta chain) was sequenced during a study of shared clonotypes between healthy human individuals. Using immunoSEQ multiplex PCR, the repertoire was profiled, and TCRdb retains in-frame clones only, with some absent. Of just over 2,000,000 clones listed, 85% to 95% were seen once; the top ten hold roughly 0.13%. This CDR3 is 17 amino acids long. Trimming stripped 5 bases from V and 7 bases from J, with 23 bases between. Germline V gene lookup returns CDR1 SEHNR and CDR2 FQNEAQ (reference sequence). J is TRBJ2-2 and V is TRBV7-9; D remains ambiguous. Sequenced input: naive CD4+ T cells sorted from blood. Stated subset: CD45RA+ positively selected. The source is a young man in good health. CDR3: CASSPHFRPNEDGELFF. The CDR3 coding sequence is TGTGCCAGCAGCCCCCATTTCCGACCGAATGAGGACGGGGAGCTGTTTTTT.